The T cell receptor beta chain described here comes from a study of blood T cells in healthy people across ages. Next came a second PCR, run for about 6 to 11 cycles, which used a sample-barcoded 5' primer along with a J-beta primer mix. TCRdb ran MiXCR on the 5' RACE reads and lists one entry per CDR3 protein. The profile shows around 1,600,000 distinct CDR3 sequences, roughly 43% of them singletons. This CDR3 is 13 amino acids long. Trimming stripped 4 bases from V and 3 bases from J, with 13 bases between. Germline V gene data show CDR1 as SQVTM and CDR2 as ANQGSEA. The specimen sequenced was blood. The chain employs TRBV29-1 and TRBJ2-7; either TRBD1 or TRBD2 may fit D (5 bases each). The source is a woman aged 18-29 years in good health. CDR3 DNA: TGCAGCGTTGCGGGGCTGAACCTCTACGAGCAGTACTTC. As protein: CSVAGLNLYEQYF.